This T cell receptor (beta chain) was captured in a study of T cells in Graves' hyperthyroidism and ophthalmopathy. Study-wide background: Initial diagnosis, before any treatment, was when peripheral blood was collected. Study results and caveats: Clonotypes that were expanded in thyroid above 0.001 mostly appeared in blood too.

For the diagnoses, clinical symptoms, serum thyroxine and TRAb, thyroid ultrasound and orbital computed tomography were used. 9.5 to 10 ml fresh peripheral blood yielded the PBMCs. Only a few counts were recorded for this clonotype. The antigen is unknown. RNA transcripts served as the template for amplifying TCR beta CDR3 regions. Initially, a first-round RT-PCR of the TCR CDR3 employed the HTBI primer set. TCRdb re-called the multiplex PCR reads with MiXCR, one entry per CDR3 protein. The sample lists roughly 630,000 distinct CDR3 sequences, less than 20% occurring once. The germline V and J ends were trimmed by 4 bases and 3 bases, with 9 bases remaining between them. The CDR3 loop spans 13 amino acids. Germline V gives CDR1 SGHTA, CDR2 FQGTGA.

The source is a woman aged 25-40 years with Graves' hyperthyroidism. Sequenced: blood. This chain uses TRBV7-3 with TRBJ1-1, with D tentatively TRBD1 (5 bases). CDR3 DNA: TGTGCCAGCAGCTCCGAGGGGTACACTGAAGCTTTCTTT. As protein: CASSSEGYTEAFF.